Listed here are 9 T cell receptor beta chains from one sample, sequenced in a study of T-cell reconstitution after alpha-beta-depleted transplantation in children. Library preparation (for TCRbeta) was performed with unique molecular identifiers. TCRdb fed the PCR reads into MiXCR, producing one record per CDR3 protein. The data hold around 600,000 distinct CDR3 sequences, with roughly a tenth observed a single time. The sample here was PBMCs from the stem cell graft donor, taken from the stem cell graft. The origin of the receptors is a human donor who donated a stem cell graft to a child with acute myeloid leukemia.

This clonotype was observed at least ten times. The rearrangement joins TRBV29-1 to TRBJ2-1; D might be TRBD1 (6 bases). CDR1 SQVTM and CDR2 ANQGSEA come from the germline V gene. The CDR3 extends over 12 amino acids. Between the trimmed V and J ends, which lost 2 bases and 8 bases, there was a span of 10 bases. CDR3 sequence (DNA): TGCAGCGTTGAACAGGGGTGGGATGAGCAGTTCTTC. Protein sequence: CSVEQGWDEQFF.

This clonotype was recorded many times. This chain links TRBV9 with TRBJ2-3; TRBD2 is a possible D gene (5 bases). Germline values: CDR1 SGDLS, CDR2 YYNGEE. V was shortened by 2 bases and J by 2 bases, with 9 bases between the two germline ends. The CDR3 is 14 residues long. For the CDR3, the DNA is TGTGCCAGCAGCGTTCAGCGGCTCACAGATACGCAGTATTTT. Its translation is CASSVQRLTDTQYF.

This clonotype has only a few counts. V is TRBV7-2 and J is TRBJ2-7, with TRBD1 identical over 9 bases. This CDR3 spans 14 amino acids. J was trimmed by 5 bases and V by 1 base; bases with no gene match: 3. Germline-derived CDR1 and CDR2 are SGHTA and FQGNSA. CDR3 sequence (DNA): TGTGCCAGCAGCTTAGTGACAGGGGGACACGAGCAGTACTTC. It is translated as CASSLVTGGHEQYF.

This clonotype was observed at least ten times. This chain uses TRBV7-8 with TRBJ2-3; the match to TRBD2 covers 7 bases. The CDR3 covers 14 residues. Germline-derived CDR1 and CDR2 are SGHVS and FQNEAQ. V shed 2 bases and J 1 base; nucleotides not matched to a gene: 0. CDR3 residues: CASSLREGTDTQYF. CDR3 DNA: TGTGCCAGCAGCTTACGGGAGGGCACAGATACGCAGTATTTT.

This chain joins TRBV20-1 and TRBJ2-1; D perhaps matches TRBD2 (6 bases). The germline CDR1 and CDR2 sequences are DFQATT and SNEGSKA (reference sequence). The V end lost 0 bases, the J end lost 7 bases, and 16 bases lay between the germline ends. The CDR3 sequence is 15 residues long. CDR3 nucleotide sequence: TGCAGTGCTAGAGATAGGGACTGGATAAGGAATGAGCAGTTCTTC. Its protein product is CSARDRDWIRNEQFF.

The chain links TRBV4-1 to TRBJ1-4; no clear D. With 4 bases removed from V and 4 bases from J, the gap between germline ends came to 22 bases. Germline lookup yields CDR1 MGHRA and CDR2 YSYEKL. The CDR3 covers 18 residues. The CDR3 nucleotides are TGCGCCAGCAGCCGTACGGGTGGCCGAACCCCTTATAATGAAAAACTGTTTTTT. Translated: CASSRTGGRTPYNEKLFF.

The chain is built from TRBV20-1 and TRBJ2-5; a possible D gene is TRBD2 (6 bases). Trimming took 5 bases from V and 5 from J, leaving 9 bases between them. This CDR3 has 11 amino acids. The germline V gene encodes CDR1 DFQATT and CDR2 SNEGSKA (reference sequence). The chain's CDR3 is CSAQGGETQYF. The CDR3 bases are TGCAGTGCTCAAGGAGGGGAGACCCAGTACTTC.

The genes are TRBV13 and TRBJ2-5; D unclear. Trimming stripped 1 base from V and 5 bases from J, with 11 bases between. The CDR3 is 14 amino acids. CDR1 is PRHDT, CDR2 FYEKMQ, per germline (reference sequence). This CDR3 is CASSLVGSRETQYF. As DNA, the CDR3 is TGTGCCAGCAGCTTAGTTGGCTCCAGGGAGACCCAGTACTTC.

This clonotype was detected ten times or more. The chain carries TRBV12-3 or TRBV12-4 and TRBJ2-7; 7 nucleotides align to TRBD1. Trimming cost V 6 bases and J 5 bases; bases outside gene matches: 13. This CDR3 contains 15 residues. CDR3 DNA sequence: TGTGCCAGCAGCGCGGCCGGGCAGGGGGAACACGAGCAGTACTTC. As protein: CASSAAGQGEHEQYF.